A single sample is the source of the 22 T cell receptor gamma chains below, sequenced in a study of Vδ1+ human thymocytes. General study points: Thymic TRG and TRD repertoires appeared highly polyclonal, with Gaussian CDR3 length distributions.

The template was reverse-transcribed extracted RNA. Multiplex PCR used pooled V-gene forward primers and a constant-region reverse primer to amplify CDR3s. TCRdb re-called clones from the multiplex PCR reads via CATT. The table has more than 9,000 gamma-chain clones, roughly two fifths seen once. Their recognized antigens are unknown. The specimen sequenced was Vdelta1+ gamma-delta thymocytes from the thymus. This sample's subset: FACS-sorted CD3+ TCRalphabeta- TCRVdelta1+ TCRVdelta2- thymocytes. The receptors shown here come from a boy under two years old who had congenital heart surgery.

In this sample, this clone turned up a few times. The J gene is TRGJ1 or TRGJ2, the V gene TRGV4. V shed 0 bases, J shed 6 bases, and the junction held 8 bases outside the gene matches. The CDR3 runs 14 residues. CDR1 is EGSTGY, CDR2 YDSYTSSV, per germline. The CDR3 DNA reads TGTGCCACCTGGGATGGGCTGATGGGTTATAAGAAACTCTTT. It is translated as CATWDGLMGYKKLF.

The chain carries TRGV5 and TRGJP2. TCRdb carries no J gene annotation; the J gene was assigned here by matching the DNA with germline. With 4 bases clipped from V and 5 bases from J, the junction kept 7 bases outside the gene matches. In germline, CDR1 is VINAFY, CDR2 YDVSNSKD. CDR3 length: 14 residues. CDR3 nucleotide sequence: TGTGCCACCTGGGAAGGGGGCAGTGATTGGATCAAGACGTTT. The encoded protein is CATWEGGSDWIKTF.

On this clone: It may be a read error: a sequence one base away is much more abundant. The chain is built from TRGV3 and TRGJ1 or TRGJ2. TCRdb lists no J gene, so it was determined here by aligning the DNA to germline. Germline loops: CDR1 VTNTFY, CDR2 YDVSTARD (reference sequence). CDR3 length equals 14 residues. The V segment lost 0 bases and the J segment 0 bases; nucleotides outside the gene matches: 2. Here the CDR3 DNA reads TGTGCCACCTGGGACAGGGCGAATTATTATAAGAAACTCTTT. This codes for CATWDRANYYKKLF.

The rearrangement joins TRGV9 to TRGJ1 or TRGJ2. No J gene was available from TCRdb, and it was assigned here by a germline match of the DNA. The trim removed 2 bases at V and 11 bases at J, leaving 3 bases unmatched. Germline-derived CDR1 and CDR2 are GITISATS and ISYDGTV (reference sequence). This CDR3 is 10 amino acids long. For the CDR3, the DNA is TGTGCCTTGTGGGAGGAGGAGAAACTCTTT. This translates into CALWEEEKLF.

J gene TRGJ1 or TRGJ2 was identified, but the V gene was not called. The CDR3 consists of 12 residues. Written as DNA, the CDR3 is TGTGCCACCTGGGACCGCGGTTATAAGAAACTCTTT. Translated: CATWDRGYKKLF.

The chain couples TRGV3 to TRGJP2. TCRdb does not report a J gene; here it was assigned by matching the DNA to germline references. J lost 3 bases, V lost 0 bases, and 10 bases had no gene match. The V gene's germline CDR1 is VTNTFY and CDR2 YDVSTARD (reference sequence). The CDR3 spans 17 residues. The CDR3: CATWDRLRSGSDWIKTF. In DNA, the CDR3 is TGTGCCACCTGGGACAGGCTCCGGTCGGGTAGTGATTGGATCAAGACGTTT.

This clone was picked up a small number of times. The chain carries TRGV3 and TRGJ1 or TRGJ2. V lost 0 bases, J lost 7 bases, and 6 bases stayed unmatched. Germline V gene sequence: CDR1 VTNTFY, CDR2 YDVSTARD (reference sequence). The length of the CDR3 is 13 residues. The CDR3 is CATWDRPAYKKLF. CDR3 DNA sequence: TGTGCCACCTGGGACAGGCCTGCCTATAAGAAACTCTTT.

This chain joins TRGV5 and TRGJ1 or TRGJ2. TCRdb offers no J gene call, so here the DNA was matched to germline to obtain one. CDR3 length: 15 amino acids. Germline V lookup: CDR1 VINAFY, CDR2 YDVSNSKD. J gave up 4 bases and V 0 bases, and 9 bases lay outside the gene matches. In DNA form, the CDR3 reads TGTGCCACCTGGGACAGGCGGGGAGAATATTATAAGAAACTCTTT. It encodes CATWDRRGEYYKKLF.

This clone was seen more than once but under ten times. The chain links TRGV3 to TRGJ1 or TRGJ2. Germline lookup yields CDR1 VTNTFY and CDR2 YDVSTARD (reference sequence). This CDR3 has 14 residues. Losses at the gene ends were 4 bases for V and 7 bases for J; bases not matched to a gene: 13. CDR3 sequence (DNA): TGTGCCACCTGGGATTTCGGGGGTAGATATAAGAAACTCTTT. As protein: CATWDFGGRYKKLF.

Notes on this clone: Sequence at one end of the junction differs from germline and may be a read error. The genes are TRGV3 and TRGJ1 or TRGJ2. The J gene, absent from TCRdb, was called here by matching the DNA to germline. The length of the CDR3 is 13 residues. Germline V gene sequence: CDR1 VTNTFY, CDR2 YDVSTARD (reference sequence). As DNA, the CDR3 is TGTGCCACCTGGGACGAGAATTATTATGAGAAACTCTTT. Protein sequence: CATWDENYYEKLF.

V is TRGV9 and J is TRGJ1 or TRGJ2. This CDR3 contains 14 residues. The germline CDR1 and CDR2 sequences are GITISATS and ISYDGTV (reference sequence). J gave up 7 bases and V 2 bases, and 11 bases lay outside the gene matches. The CDR3 DNA reads TGTGCCTTGTGGGAGGGGCGAGTAAGATATAAGAAACTCTTT. It translates to CALWEGRVRYKKLF.

The chain combines TRGV9 with TRGJ1 or TRGJ2. Germline V gene lookup returns CDR1 GITISATS and CDR2 ISYDGTV (reference sequence). CDR3 length: 13 amino acids. V trimming: 4 bases; J trimming: 1 base; junction bases outside the gene matches: 4. The CDR3 sequence: CALWDENYYKKLF. The CDR3 region has the DNA TGTGCCTTGTGGGACGAAAATTATTATAAGAAACTCTTT.

This clone was seen more than once but under ten times. The chain combines TRGV5 with TRGJ1 or TRGJ2. In the absence of a J gene in TCRdb, the DNA was matched to germline to assign it here. Germline loops: CDR1 VINAFY, CDR2 YDVSNSKD. After removal of 5 bases from V and 11 bases from J, the junction contained 6 bases not matched to a gene. There are 10 residues in the CDR3. The CDR3 loop is CATWATEKLF. The CDR3 DNA reads as TGTGCCACCTGGGCTACGGAGAAACTCTTT.

This clone was observed a handful of times. This chain uses TRGV9 with TRGJ1 or TRGJ2. Trimming removed 0 bases from V and 12 bases from J; junction bases left unmatched: 5. The germline V gene encodes CDR1 GITISATS and CDR2 ISYDGTV (reference sequence). There are 11 residues in the CDR3. The CDR3 nucleotides read TGTGCCTTGTGGGAGGTGAGGATGAAACTCTTT. Protein product: CALWEVRMKLF.

The V gene was left uncalled, and the J gene is TRGJ1 or TRGJ2. The CDR3 sequence is 13 residues long. CDR3 region: CATWDIPWDKKLF. As DNA, the CDR3 is TGTGCCACCTGGGACATCCCCTGGGATAAGAAACTCTTT.

As regards this clone: This sample includes further DNA sequences coding for the same CDR3. This chain links TRGV3 with TRGJ1 or TRGJ2. TCRdb gives no J gene; it was assigned here by matching the DNA to germline. CDR1 is VTNTFY and CDR2 is YDVSTARD in the germline V gene (reference sequence). V lost 0 bases, J lost 4 bases, and 6 bases stayed unmatched. The CDR3 runs to 14 residues. The CDR3 bases are TGTGCCACCTGGGACAGGCGGAAGTATTATAAGAAACTCTTT. Translating gives CATWDRRKYYKKLF.

The gene calls are TRGV4 and TRGJ1 or TRGJ2. TCRdb supplies no J gene; here it was assigned by aligning the nucleotide sequence to germline. V lost 3 bases and J lost 1; bases outside the gene matches: 6. Germline V CDR1 and CDR2: EGSTGY, YDSYTSSV. This CDR3 is built from 14 residues. In DNA form, the CDR3 reads TGTGCCACCTGGGATCCTAGTAATTATTATAAGAAACTCTTT. The encoded protein is CATWDPSNYYKKLF.

The chain links TRGV3 to TRGJ1 or TRGJ2. TCRdb records no J gene; here it was assigned by comparing the DNA to germline. The CDR3 has 12 residues. V lost 6 bases to trimming and J lost 0 bases; unmatched junction nucleotides: 2. The V gene's germline CDR1 is VTNTFY and CDR2 YDVSTARD (reference sequence). The chain's CDR3 is CATWMNYYKKLF. The DNA of the CDR3 is TGTGCCACCTGGATGAATTATTATAAGAAACTCTTT.

Of note for this clone: The same CDR3 arises from other DNA sequences in this sample as well. This rearrangement joins TRGV4 to TRGJ1 or TRGJ2. The J gene, missing from TCRdb, was assigned here through DNA to germline matching. Per germline, CDR1 EGSTGY and CDR2 YDSYTSSV. The CDR3 totals 13 residues. V shed 4 bases, J shed 0 bases, and the junction held 3 bases outside the gene matches. In DNA, the CDR3 is TGTGCCACCTGGGACCGGAATTATTATAAGAAACTCTTT. Protein product: CATWDRNYYKKLF.

The chain carries TRGV8 and TRGJ1 or TRGJ2. V lost 3 bases and J lost 3; bases outside the gene matches: 5. Germline V CDR1 and CDR2: VENAVY, YDSYNSRV. The CDR3 covers 13 residues. The CDR3 coding sequence is TGTGCCACCTGGGATCCCCTTTATTATAAGAAACTCTTT. Translating gives CATWDPLYYKKLF.

This clone has just a few counts. The chain joins TRGV8 to TRGJ1 or TRGJ2. This CDR3 has 13 residues. With 4 bases clipped from V and 0 bases from J, the junction kept 3 bases outside the gene matches. Germline-derived CDR1 and CDR2 are VENAVY and YDSYNSRV. The chain's CDR3 is CATWDSNYYKKLF. CDR3 in DNA: TGTGCCACCTGGGACTCGAATTATTATAAGAAACTCTTT.

The V call is TRGV8, the J call TRGJ1 or TRGJ2. Since TCRdb gives no J gene, matching the DNA to germline was used here to assign it. The germline CDR1 and CDR2 sequences are VENAVY and YDSYNSRV. The length of the CDR3 is 15 residues. V lost 6 bases to trimming and J lost 8 bases; unmatched junction nucleotides: 19. As DNA, the CDR3 is TGTGCCACCTGGCAACATCTCCGCTCACGGAATAAGAAACTCTTT. Translating it yields CATWQHLRSRNKKLF.